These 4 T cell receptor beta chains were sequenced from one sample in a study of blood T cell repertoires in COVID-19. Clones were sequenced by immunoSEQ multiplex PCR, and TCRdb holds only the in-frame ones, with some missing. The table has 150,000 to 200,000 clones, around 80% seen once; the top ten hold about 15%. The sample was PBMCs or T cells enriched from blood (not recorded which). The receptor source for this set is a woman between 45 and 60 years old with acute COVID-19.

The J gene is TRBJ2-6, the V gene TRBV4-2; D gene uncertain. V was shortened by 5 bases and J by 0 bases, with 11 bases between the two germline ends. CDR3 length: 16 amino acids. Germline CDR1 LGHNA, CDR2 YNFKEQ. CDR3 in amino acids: CASSERRSSGANVLTF. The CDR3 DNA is TGTGCCAGCAGCGAGAGGCGCAGCTCTGGGGCCAACGTCCTGACTTTC.

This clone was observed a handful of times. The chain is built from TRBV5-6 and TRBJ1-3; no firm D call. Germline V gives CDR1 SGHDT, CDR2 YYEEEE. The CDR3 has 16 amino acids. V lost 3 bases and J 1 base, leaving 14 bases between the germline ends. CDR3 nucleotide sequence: TGTGCCAGCAGCTCGCCCCCGGGGAGGTCTGGAAACACCATATATTTT. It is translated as CASSSPPGRSGNTIYF.

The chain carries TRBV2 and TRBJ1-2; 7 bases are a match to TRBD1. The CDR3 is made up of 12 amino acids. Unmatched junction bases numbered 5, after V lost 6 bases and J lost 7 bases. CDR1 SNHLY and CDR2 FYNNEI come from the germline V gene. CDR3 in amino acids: CASSGTEAGYTF. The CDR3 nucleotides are TGTGCCAGCAGCGGGACAGAAGCTGGCTACACCTTC. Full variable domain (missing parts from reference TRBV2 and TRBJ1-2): EPEVTQTPSHQVTQMGQEVILRCVPISNHLYFYWYRQILGQKVEFLVSFYNNEISEKSEIFDDQFSVERPDGSNFTLKIRSTKLEDSAMYFCASSGTEAGYTFGSGTRLTVV.

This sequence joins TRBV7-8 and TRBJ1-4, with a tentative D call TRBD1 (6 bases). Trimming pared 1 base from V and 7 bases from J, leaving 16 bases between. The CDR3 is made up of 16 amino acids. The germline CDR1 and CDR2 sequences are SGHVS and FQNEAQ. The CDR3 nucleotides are TGTGCCAGCAGCTTAGGAGGAACAGGGCGTAGTGAAAAACTGTTTTTT. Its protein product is CASSLGGTGRSEKLFF.